This note documents a single T cell receptor beta chain sequence. Its antigen is as yet unknown. The data are from a study of T cell responses to AZD1222 COVID-19 vaccine. Study at large: Both about-4-week and about-12-week second-dose recipients were combined.

The protocol was immunoSEQ multiplex PCR, while the TCRdb copy is restricted to in-frame clones and leaves out a portion. This sample yields 100,000 to 150,000 clones, of which about 88% are seen a single time; under 9% belongs to the top ten. Findings and caveats of the study: Across the whole spike, CD4 TCRs peaked at regions 160-218 and 743-854. Seropositivity was recorded at baseline in only a handful of AZD1222 recipients. White British ancestry dominated among donors, who included more females, and clonal diversity was possibly underestimated.

CDR1 and CDR2 (germline): SSHAT, FNYEAQ (reference sequence). The CDR3 sequence is 15 residues long. V was shortened by 5 bases and J by 0 bases, with 13 bases between the two germline ends. V and J are TRBV7-7 and TRBJ2-5; the D gene is possibly TRBD2 (6 bases). The sequence was collected from an adult in good health. This sample comprised peripheral blood, obtained on day 0 of AZD1222 vaccination. The CDR3 region is CASSGPGVDQETQYF. CDR3 coding DNA: TGTGCCAGCAGCGGGCCGGGGGTGGACCAAGAGACCCAGTACTTC.